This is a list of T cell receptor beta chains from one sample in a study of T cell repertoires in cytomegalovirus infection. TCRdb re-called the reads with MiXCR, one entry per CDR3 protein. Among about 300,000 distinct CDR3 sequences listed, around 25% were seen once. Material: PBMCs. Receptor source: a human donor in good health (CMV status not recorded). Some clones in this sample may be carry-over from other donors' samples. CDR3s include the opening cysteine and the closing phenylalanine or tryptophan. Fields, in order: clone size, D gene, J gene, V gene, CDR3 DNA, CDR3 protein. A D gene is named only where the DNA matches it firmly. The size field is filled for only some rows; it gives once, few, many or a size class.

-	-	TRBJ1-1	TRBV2	TGTGCCAGCAGTGAAGCGATTTCACGGAACACTGAAGCTTTCTTT	CASSEAISRNTEAFF
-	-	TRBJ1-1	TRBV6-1	TGTGCCAGCAGCGCCTACGAGGGAACTGAAGCTTTCTTT	CASSAYEGTEAFF
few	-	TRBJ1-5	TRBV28	TGTGCCAGCATGGTATCGGGCCCGAATCAGCCCCAGCATTTT	CASMVSGPNQPQHF
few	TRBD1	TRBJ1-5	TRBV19	TGTGCCAGTAGTCAAGGACAGGGAAATCAGCCCCAGCATTTT	CASSQGQGNQPQHF
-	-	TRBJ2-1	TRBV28	TGTGCCAGCAGTTTAGGTTTTAGCAATGAGCAGTTCTTC	CASSLGFSNEQFF
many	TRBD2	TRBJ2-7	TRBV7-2	TGTGCCAGCAGCTTAGATGGGGGAGGGATCTCCTACGAGCAGTACTTC	CASSLDGGGISYEQYF
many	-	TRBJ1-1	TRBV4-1	TGCGCCAGCAGCCAAGATAGGAGGATTTACACTGAAGCTTTCTTT	CASSQDRRIYTEAFF
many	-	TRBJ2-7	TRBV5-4	TGTGCCAGCAGCCCCACCGGGAACAGGGCCAACGAGCAGTACTTC	CASSPTGNRANEQYF
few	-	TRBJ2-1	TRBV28	TGTGCCAGCAGTTCCCCATACGAGCAGTTCTTC	CASSSPYEQFF
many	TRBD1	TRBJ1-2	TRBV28	TGTGCCAGCAGTTTGGTCCTCCAGGGGGCGGATGGCTACACCTTC	CASSLVLQGADGYTF
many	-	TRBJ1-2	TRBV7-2	TGTGCCAGCAGCTCGAGGGGGAGGGTAGCGGGCTACACCTTC	CASSSRGRVAGYTF
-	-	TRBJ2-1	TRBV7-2	TGTGCCAGCAGCGCGCGGGACTTAGGGGGGAATGAGCAGTTCTTC	CASSARDLGGNEQFF
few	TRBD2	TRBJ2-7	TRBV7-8	TGTGCCAGCAGCGAGCTAGCGGGAGTTTTCTACGAGCAGTACTTC	CASSELAGVFYEQYF